A selection of T cell receptor beta chains follows, all from one sample in a study of T cells after yellow fever vaccination. TCRdb reprocessed the 5' RACE reads with MiXCR, giving one entry per CDR3 protein. Here the sample spans under 150,000 distinct CDR3 sequences, 13% to 15% being singletons. Sequenced material: CD8+ T cells sorted from PBMCs, taken 5 days after the yellow fever booster vaccination. The receptors originated from a man younger than 30 who received the YFV17D yellow fever vaccine. The CDR3 runs from the conserved cysteine through the conserved F or W. D genes are given only for firm matches. Rows give clone size only sometimes, using once, few, many, or a class for an expanded clone.

clone_size: few
j_call: TRBJ2-1
d_call: -
v_call: TRBV9
cdr3_aa: CASSVEGNEQFF
cdr3_nt: TGTGCCAGCAGCGTAGAGGGGAATGAGCAGTTCTTC

clone_size: -
j_call: TRBJ2-4
d_call: TRBD1
v_call: TRBV6-2/TRBV6-3
cdr3_aa: CASSSTFDRGLIEYF
cdr3_nt: TGTGCCAGCAGTTCGACCTTTGACAGGGGGCTGATAGAGTACTTC

clone_size: few
j_call: TRBJ2-2
d_call: -
v_call: TRBV5-1
cdr3_aa: CASTPDANTGELFF
cdr3_nt: TGCGCCAGCACCCCGGACGCGAACACCGGGGAGCTGTTTTTT

clone_size: -
j_call: TRBJ2-2
d_call: TRBD1
v_call: TRBV7-8
cdr3_aa: CASSLDTGATGELFF
cdr3_nt: TGTGCCAGCAGCTTAGATACAGGGGCCACCGGGGAGCTGTTTTTT

clone_size: -
j_call: TRBJ2-1
d_call: -
v_call: TRBV29-1
cdr3_aa: CSVDTDYNEQFF
cdr3_nt: TGCAGCGTTGACACAGACTACAATGAGCAGTTCTTC

clone_size: -
j_call: TRBJ1-1
d_call: -
v_call: TRBV4-1
cdr3_aa: CASSQVIRDEAFF
cdr3_nt: TGCGCCAGCAGCCAAGTTATCCGGGACGAAGCTTTCTTT

clone_size: few
j_call: TRBJ2-7
d_call: -
v_call: TRBV20-1
cdr3_aa: CSARDSSVSRYEQYF
cdr3_nt: TGCAGTGCTAGAGATTCGAGTGTATCTCGTTACGAGCAGTACTTC

clone_size: many
j_call: TRBJ1-1
d_call: -
v_call: TRBV7-3
cdr3_aa: CASSFGNTEAFF
cdr3_nt: TGTGCCAGCAGCTTTGGGAACACTGAAGCTTTCTTT

clone_size: -
j_call: TRBJ2-2
d_call: -
v_call: TRBV28
cdr3_aa: CASSPGTSNTGELFF
cdr3_nt: TGTGCCAGCAGTCCTGGGACATCAAACACCGGGGAGCTGTTTTTT

clone_size: -
j_call: TRBJ2-5
d_call: -
v_call: TRBV14
cdr3_aa: CASSQPGIATGETQYF
cdr3_nt: TGTGCCAGCAGCCAGCCCGGGATCGCCACCGGGGAGACCCAGTACTTC

clone_size: many
j_call: TRBJ1-2
d_call: -
v_call: TRBV10-3
cdr3_aa: CAISESEHNYGYTF
cdr3_nt: TGTGCCATCAGTGAGTCTGAGCATAACTATGGCTACACCTTC

clone_size: few
j_call: TRBJ1-1
d_call: -
v_call: TRBV19
cdr3_aa: CASRGTWRAPWGAFF
cdr3_nt: TGTGCCAGTAGGGGAACCTGGAGGGCCCCATGGGGAGCTTTCTTT

clone_size: few
j_call: TRBJ2-1
d_call: -
v_call: TRBV15
cdr3_aa: CATSASRGYEQFF
cdr3_nt: TGTGCCACCAGCGCCTCCCGGGGATATGAGCAGTTCTTC

clone_size: many
j_call: TRBJ2-4
d_call: TRBD2
v_call: TRBV7-2
cdr3_aa: CASSLLGLAAYLQYF
cdr3_nt: TGTGCCAGCAGCCTCCTCGGACTAGCGGCATACCTTCAGTACTTC

clone_size: few
j_call: TRBJ1-2
d_call: -
v_call: TRBV4-1
cdr3_aa: CASSQDMGGEFYGYTF
cdr3_nt: TGCGCCAGCAGCCAAGATATGGGGGGGGAGTTCTATGGCTACACCTTC

clone_size: few
j_call: TRBJ2-7
d_call: -
v_call: TRBV7-9
cdr3_aa: CASSTGTAGGTQYF
cdr3_nt: TGTGCCAGCAGCACCGGGACAGCTGGGGGGACGCAGTACTTC

clone_size: few
j_call: TRBJ1-3
d_call: -
v_call: TRBV4-2
cdr3_aa: CASSQDPQVGNTIYF
cdr3_nt: TGTGCCAGCAGCCAAGATCCCCAGGTTGGAAACACCATATATTTT

clone_size: few
j_call: TRBJ1-5
d_call: TRBD1
v_call: TRBV7-9
cdr3_aa: CASSLGQVSNQPQHF
cdr3_nt: TGTGCCAGCAGCCTGGGACAGGTCAGCAATCAGCCCCAGCATTTT

clone_size: few
j_call: TRBJ1-1
d_call: TRBD1
v_call: TRBV7-9
cdr3_aa: CASSPRQGFRNTEAFF
cdr3_nt: TGTGCCAGCAGCCCCCGACAGGGATTCCGGAACACTGAAGCTTTCTTT

clone_size: -
j_call: TRBJ2-2
d_call: -
v_call: TRBV7-9
cdr3_aa: CASSLPPRRNTGELFF
cdr3_nt: TGTGCCAGCAGCCTCCCCCCGCGTAGGAACACCGGGGAGCTGTTTTTT

clone_size: many
j_call: TRBJ2-5
d_call: -
v_call: TRBV20-1
cdr3_aa: CSASRQSAETQYF
cdr3_nt: TGCAGTGCTAGTCGACAGTCCGCGGAGACCCAGTACTTC

clone_size: few
j_call: TRBJ2-5
d_call: TRBD2
v_call: TRBV12-3/TRBV12-4
cdr3_aa: CASSRSGGVSETQYF
cdr3_nt: TGTGCCAGCAGCCGTAGCGGGGGTGTATCAGAGACCCAGTACTTC

clone_size: few
j_call: TRBJ1-1
d_call: TRBD1
v_call: TRBV4-1
cdr3_aa: CASSQGGQEAFF
cdr3_nt: TGCGCCAGCAGCCAAGGGGGACAGGAAGCTTTCTTT

clone_size: -
j_call: TRBJ2-1
d_call: TRBD2
v_call: TRBV7-2
cdr3_aa: CASSLLVLAGYQNEQFF
cdr3_nt: TGTGCCAGCAGCTTATTAGTTTTAGCGGGGTATCAGAATGAGCAGTTCTTC

clone_size: -
j_call: TRBJ1-5
d_call: TRBD1
v_call: TRBV7-9
cdr3_aa: CASSLTTGGQPQHF
cdr3_nt: TGTGCCAGCAGCTTAACGACAGGGGGTCAGCCCCAGCATTTT

clone_size: few
j_call: TRBJ2-2
d_call: TRBD2
v_call: TRBV5-5
cdr3_aa: CASRKVAGANTGELFF
cdr3_nt: TGTGCCAGCAGGAAAGTAGCGGGGGCCAACACCGGGGAGCTGTTTTTT

clone_size: -
j_call: TRBJ2-1
d_call: -
v_call: TRBV4-2
cdr3_aa: CASSQIRVNEQFF
cdr3_nt: TGTGCCAGCAGCCAAATAAGGGTCAATGAGCAGTTCTTC

clone_size: few
j_call: TRBJ2-2
d_call: -
v_call: TRBV29-1
cdr3_aa: CSAQGLLANTGELFF
cdr3_nt: TGCAGCGCCCAGGGACTGCTCGCGAACACCGGGGAGCTGTTTTTT

clone_size: -
j_call: TRBJ2-5
d_call: -
v_call: TRBV11-1
cdr3_aa: CASSSDYTQETQYF
cdr3_nt: TGTGCCAGCAGCTCGGACTACACCCAAGAGACCCAGTACTTC